This T cell receptor (beta chain) emerged from a study of T cells after yellow fever vaccination (dated by TCRdb to about 2019). Context from the whole study: Libraries from fractions with low cell numbers were prepared with the SMART-Seq v4 Ultra Low Input RNA kit. Bulk TCR alpha and beta repertoires were sequenced longitudinally to track T-cell clones before and after primary and booster YFV17D yellow fever vaccination. Two healthy male donors, one aged 18 to 29 and one aged 30 to 40 years, were included in the cohort. Bulk PBMC replicates and cell subsets were isolated from blood drawn at multiple timepoints before and after both primary and secondary immunization. What the work shows at the level of the full study, not this receptor alone: A small share of clonotypes was detected in both CD4 and CD8 compartments, with the overlap likely arising from convergent recombination. The study included only two donors, which limits how far the findings can be generalized. After the booster, most of the clones that had expanded following primary vaccination were detected again (roughly 97% of CD4 and around nine tenths of CD8), which suggests that memory was broadly maintained. The secondary T-cell response was weaker than the primary response but faster, peaking on day 5 instead of day 15. Because abundant contaminating clonotypes from the bulk population could be contained in FACS-sorted repertoires, computational filtering was required.

This clonotype was observed at least ten times. There is no known antigen for this receptor. There are no base qualities to consult, and no much larger clone falls within one base. The instrument was an Illumina NovaSeq 6000. Synthesis of TCR cDNA relied on 5'RACE template switching, a step that introduced a universal primer site along with unique molecular identifiers. Priming of cDNA synthesis was performed from both the TCR alpha and TCR beta constant segments. Libraries were amplified in two PCR steps, with sample barcodes and sequencing adapters added in the second step. Sequencing of libraries was done on Illumina HiSeq 2500 (2x100 bp) or NovaSeq (2x150 bp). The source study handled its data this way. MIGEC handled demultiplexing of reads and collapsing into UMI consensus sequences, while MiXCR performed V(D)J alignment. Clonotypes responding to the vaccine were identified with edgeR on replicate PBMC samples, with the criteria of FDR below 0.01 and a log2 fold change above 5 up to day 15. Each bulk clonotype was labeled CD4 or CD8 based on which sequenced repertoire, CD4 or CD8, contained the clonotype at higher abundance. The public sequencing data were trimmed at Q25 with fastp and processed into clonotypes with MiXCR by TCRdb, which kept only in-frame beta chains. Rows are unified per CDR3 protein, each entry keeping the most common DNA and genes. TCRdb's processing, not the study's, gives the V and J calls here. In this sample the table shows over 300,000 distinct CDR3 sequences, approximately 3.8% of which occur a single time. Jointly, the top ten make up 23% of the sample.

In light of the paper, this sample's treatment or condition label describes: live attenuated yellow fever vaccine strain. At each blood-draw timepoint, two biological replicates of bulk PBMCs were collected. PBMCs were isolated from peripheral blood using a standard Ficoll-Paque protocol. RNA was extracted with TriZol from bulk PBMCs, CD4 and CD8 fractions, and dextramer-positive and dextramer-negative fractions. From cysteine to phenylalanine, the CDR3 is 17 amino acids long. Just CDR3 DNA is preserved here, 51 bases in frame from base 1. A distance of 18 bases separates the germline ends of V and J, which lose 8 bases and 1 base respectively.

The receptor was isolated from a man aged 18 to 29 who received the YFV17D yellow fever vaccine. The sample here was PBMCs, taken on the day of the yellow fever booster vaccination. This sequence uses TRBV12-3 or TRBV12-4 and TRBJ2-6; the D segment could be TRBD2, given 6 matching bases. The CDR3 reads CASGGGVRRSGANVLTF. The bases are TGTGCCAGCGGCGGCGGGGTTCGGAGGTCTGGGGCCAACGTCCTGACTTTC.